The entry that follows covers one T cell receptor (beta chain) sequence. The antigen remains unidentified. TCRdb called the PCR reads again in MiXCR, with one record for every CDR3 protein. The top ten hold 0.85% of the sample, which has over 600,000 distinct CDR3 sequences, about 20% seen once. The germline CDR1 and CDR2 sequences are SGHVS and FQNEAQ. The CDR3 is 15 amino acids. Trimming cost V 2 bases and J 12 bases; bases outside gene matches: 12. This specimen comes from a study of molecular identifiers for immune sequencing clone quantification. Study outcomes and limitations: Clone sizes could be underestimated for highly expanded clones when identical TCR molecules share a barcode.

The sequence was obtained from a human donor in good health. Some libraries in this study had Jurkat cell RNA spiked in. Specimen: naive CD8+ T cells from blood, with Jurkat cell RNA spiked in. Subset of the sample: FACS-sorted CD8+CD4-CCR7+CD45RA+ naive T cells. The rearrangement uses TRBV7-8 and TRBJ2-4, with TRBD2 matching over 8 bases. The CDR3 DNA sequence: TGTGCCAGCAGCTTACGTCCGGGGGGGCAATACGATCAGTACTTC. This encodes CASSLRPGGQYDQYF.